One sample yielded the 18 T cell receptor beta chains listed below, sequenced in a study of response to subunit inactivated influenza vaccine. One entry per CDR3 protein results from TCRdb running MiXCR on the RT-PCR reads. In the table there are hundreds of thousands of distinct CDR3 sequences, 12% to 15% of which are singletons. The sequencing used PBMCs from blood, collected 14 days before vaccination. The receptors come from a man in his forties or fifties who received an inactivated influenza vaccine.

The chain uses TRBV24-1 and TRBJ1-1; maybe TRBD1 (5 bases). Germline CDR1 and CDR2: KGHDR and SFDVKD. The CDR3 is 13 residues long. Trimming cost V 5 bases and J 1 base, with 7 bases left between them. The CDR3 is CATSGQSNTEAFF. DNA of the CDR3: TGTGCCACCAGTGGACAGTCGAACACTGAAGCTTTCTTT.

V usage is TRBV20-1 and J usage is TRBJ1-4; no definite D call. The germline V gene has CDR1 DFQATT and CDR2 SNEGSKA (reference sequence). The CDR3 is made up of 12 amino acids. Deletions cut 5 bases from V and 4 bases from J, with 8 bases between. The CDR3 DNA sequence: TGCAGTGCTTTAGGGATTAATGAAAAACTGTTTTTT. This encodes CSALGINEKLFF.

This clonotype was seen more than once but under ten times. The CDR3 DNA is TGTGCCAGCAGCTTATCATCGGGAGGTTTTAAGACCCAGTACTTC. Translation gives CASSLSSGGFKTQYF. The J gene is TRBJ2-5, the V gene TRBV7-3; 7 nucleotides agree with TRBD2. The CDR3 contains 15 residues. V shed 2 bases and J 6 bases; nucleotides not matched to a gene: 9. Germline assignment: CDR1 SGHTA and CDR2 FQGTGA. The whole variable domain, filled in from reference TRBV7-3 and TRBJ2-5, reads GAGVSQTPSNKVTEKGKYVELRCDPISGHTALYWYRQSLGQGPEFLIYFQGTGAADDSGLPNDRFFAVRPEGSVSTLKIQRTERGDSAVYLCASSLSSGGFKTQYFGPGTRLLVL.

This clonotype occurred a few times. The chain has TRBV20-1 and TRBJ1-1; possibly TRBD1 for D (5 bases). The CDR3 has 16 amino acids. The germline V gene encodes CDR1 DFQATT and CDR2 SNEGSKA (reference sequence). V was trimmed by 6 bases and J by 0 bases, leaving 20 bases between them. This CDR3 is CSATKGGAGLNTEAFF. The CDR3 nucleotides read TGCAGTGCAACTAAAGGTGGGGCAGGGCTGAACACTGAAGCTTTCTTT.

CDR3 in amino acids: CASSPQNPGLANTGELFF. CDR3 nucleotide sequence: TGTGCCAGCAGTCCTCAGAACCCGGGACTAGCGAACACCGGGGAGCTGTTTTTT. The chain has TRBV12-3 or TRBV12-4 and TRBJ2-2; TRBD2 matches 8 bases. V lost 5 bases and J lost 0; bases outside the gene matches: 11. The CDR3 is 18 amino acids.

The gene calls are TRBV5-1 and TRBJ1-5; D unresolved. CDR1 is SGHRS, CDR2 YFSETQ, per germline. The CDR3 loop spans 15 amino acids. V was cut by 0 bases and J by 1 base, with 8 bases left in between. CDR3 in amino acids: CASSLGGSSNQPQHF. The CDR3 DNA reads TGCGCCAGCAGCTTGGGTGGGTCGAGCAATCAGCCCCAGCATTTT.

A few counts support this clonotype. The gene calls are TRBV10-3 and TRBJ2-7, with a possible D match to TRBD1 (6 bases). This CDR3 region has 13 residues. The V end was cut by 11 bases, the J end by 3 bases, with 17 bases between. Looked up from germline, CDR1 is ENHRY and CDR2 is SYGVKD. The DNA of the CDR3 is TGTGCCGCCCGAAGGGGGAGCGTCTACGAGCAGTACTTC. Protein: CAARRGSVYEQYF.

In its sample, this clonotype was seen a few times. The genes are TRBV4-3 and TRBJ2-5; D may be TRBD2 (6 bases). V was pared by 2 bases and J by 3 bases, with 10 bases between. The germline gives CDR1 LGHNA, CDR2 YSLEER. This CDR3 is built from 14 residues. CDR3 bases: TGCGCCAGCAGCCAATTTCCGGGGGAAGAGACCCAGTACTTC. Translated: CASSQFPGEETQYF.

This clonotype has a handful of counts. The chain carries TRBV7-9 and TRBJ2-2; D is uncertain. V dropped 3 bases and J dropped 6 bases, with 17 bases sitting between them. The germline gives CDR1 SEHNR, CDR2 FQNEAQ (reference sequence). CDR3 size: 16 residues. The DNA for the CDR3 is TGTGCCAGCAGCTTGAAAGAGACCAAAAGGGCCGGGGAGCTGTTTTTT. Its translation is CASSLKETKRAGELFF.

This clonotype has just a few counts. V gene TRBV2 combines with J gene TRBJ2-3; no firm D call. Trimming stripped 7 bases from V and 2 bases from J, with 13 bases between. There are 14 residues in the CDR3. Germline assignment: CDR1 SNHLY and CDR2 FYNNEI. In nucleotides, the CDR3 is TGTGCCAGCATGGCAGAATTCCCCACAGATACGCAGTATTTT. It specifies CASMAEFPTDTQYF.

In this sample, this clonotype turned up a few times. This sequence joins TRBV4-2 and TRBJ2-7; 10 bases are a match to TRBD1. J lost 3 bases, V lost 6 bases, and 8 bases had no gene match. The germline V gene has CDR1 LGHNA and CDR2 YNFKEQ. This CDR3 spans 15 amino acids. In DNA form, the CDR3 reads TGTGCCAGCAGGTTCGGGACAGGGGATATCTACGAGCAGTACTTC. It codes for CASRFGTGDIYEQYF.

The CDR3, as DNA: TGTGCCAGCAGTCTCGTCCAGACAAACGAGCAGTACTTC. Translated: CASSLVQTNEQYF. The chain joins TRBV28 to TRBJ2-7; no clear D gene. Germline-derived CDR1 and CDR2 are MDHEN and SYDVKM. This CDR3 has 13 amino acids. V lost 5 bases and J 5 bases, leaving 13 bases between the germline ends.

This clonotype was seen only a few times. One junction end disagrees with the germline gene, perhaps due to a read error. The chain recombines TRBV6-1 with TRBJ2-7; 7 nucleotides match TRBD1. Per germline, CDR1 MNHNS and CDR2 SASEGT. The CDR3 spans 13 residues. CDR3: CASREGTAREQYF. The CDR3 DNA reads as TGTGCCAGCAGGGAAGGGACAGCGAGAGAGCAGTACTTC.

In its sample, this clonotype was seen many times. V gene TRBV4-1 combines with J gene TRBJ1-6; no clear D. The germline V gene has CDR1 MGHRA and CDR2 YSYEKL. The CDR3 covers 14 residues. V was clipped by 2 bases and J by 10 bases, with 12 bases between them. The CDR3 DNA follows: TGCGCCAGCAGCCAAAATATCGGGCTGTCACCCCTCCACTTT. Encoded protein: CASSQNIGLSPLHF.

The gene calls are TRBV14 and TRBJ2-1, with 7 bases matching TRBD2. V lost 2 bases and J lost 1; bases outside the gene matches: 14. The CDR3 runs to 19 residues. Germline CDR1 SGHDN, CDR2 FVKESK. CDR3 amino acids: CASSQQGPGLGPSYNEQFF. As DNA, the CDR3 is TGTGCCAGCAGCCAACAGGGACCCGGACTAGGGCCTTCCTACAATGAGCAGTTCTTC.

Only a few counts were recorded for this clonotype. V is TRBV20-1 and J is TRBJ2-2; 11 bases fit TRBD2. J was trimmed by 6 bases and V by 3 bases; bases with no gene match: 9. The CDR3 totals 16 residues. Germline V lookup: CDR1 DFQATT, CDR2 SNEGSKA (reference sequence). CDR3 DNA: TGCAGTGCTAGCCCCGGGACTAGCGGCACGGCCGGGGAGCTGTTTTTT. Protein: CSASPGTSGTAGELFF.

There are a few counts of this clonotype. The chain employs TRBV14 and TRBJ2-5; the D gene is possibly TRBD2 (5 bases). Trimming cost V 1 base and J 2 bases, with 14 bases left between them. Germline CDR1 and CDR2: SGHDN and FVKESK. The CDR3 loop spans 16 amino acids. The CDR3 DNA follows: TGTGCCAGCAGCCAAGTCACCCTAGCAGAACAAGAGACCCAGTACTTC. Its protein is CASSQVTLAEQETQYF. Looking up the rest from reference TRBV14 and TRBJ2-5 gives the full variable domain: EAGVTQFPSHSVIEKGQTVTLRCDPISGHDNLYWYRRVMGKEIKFLLHFVKESKQDESGMPNNRFLAERTGGTYSTLKVQPAELEDSGVYFCASSQVTLAEQETQYFGPGTRLLVL.

This clonotype was picked up a small number of times. V usage is TRBV28 and J usage is TRBJ1-5; D not resolved. The CDR3 has 15 residues. V was trimmed by 8 bases and J by 3 bases, leaving 17 bases between them. CDR1 is MDHEN, CDR2 SYDVKM, per germline. The CDR3 region has the DNA TGTGCCAGCGTCATTTCGTTAGCAGACAATCAGCCCCAGCATTTT. Residues: CASVISLADNQPQHF.